The entry below describes one T cell receptor (beta chain). TCRdb keeps only in-frame clones here, not all; method: immunoSEQ multiplex PCR. Of over 2 million clones in the sample, 90% to 95% are singletons; the top ten hold about 0.13%. These data originate in a study of shared clonotypes between healthy human individuals. Donors had no recently reported acute infections or vaccinations and were HIV-negative. Trimming removed 0 bases from V and 2 bases from J, with 14 bases in between. Germline V gene data show CDR1 as MNHEY and CDR2 as SVGAGI. This CDR3 region has 16 residues. V and J are TRBV6-5 and TRBJ2-7, with a tentative D call TRBD2 (5 bases). The receptor was isolated from a man between 18 and 29 years old in good health. The sample taken for sequencing was naive CD4+ T cells sorted from blood. Subset indicated: CD45RA+ positively selected. The CDR3 loop is CASSYSVRAETYEQYF. In DNA, the CDR3 is TGTGCCAGCAGTTACTCTGTTCGAGCGGAGACCTACGAGCAGTACTTC.